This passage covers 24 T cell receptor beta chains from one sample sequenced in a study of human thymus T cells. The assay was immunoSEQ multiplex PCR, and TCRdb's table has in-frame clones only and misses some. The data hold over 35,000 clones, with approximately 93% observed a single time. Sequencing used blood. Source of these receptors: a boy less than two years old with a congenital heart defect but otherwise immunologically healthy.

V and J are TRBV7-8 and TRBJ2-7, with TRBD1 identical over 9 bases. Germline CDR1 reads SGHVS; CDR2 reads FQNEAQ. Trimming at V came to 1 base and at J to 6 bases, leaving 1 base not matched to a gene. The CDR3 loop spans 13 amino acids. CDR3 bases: TGTGCCAGCAGCTTAGACAGGGGGCGCGAGCAGTACTTC. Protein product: CASSLDRGREQYF.

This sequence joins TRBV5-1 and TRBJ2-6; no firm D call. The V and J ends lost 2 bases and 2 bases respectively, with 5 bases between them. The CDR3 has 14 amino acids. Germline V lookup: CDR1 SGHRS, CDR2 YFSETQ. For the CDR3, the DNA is TGCGCCAGCAGCTTTCAAACTGGGGCCAACGTCCTGACTTTC. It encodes CASSFQTGANVLTF.

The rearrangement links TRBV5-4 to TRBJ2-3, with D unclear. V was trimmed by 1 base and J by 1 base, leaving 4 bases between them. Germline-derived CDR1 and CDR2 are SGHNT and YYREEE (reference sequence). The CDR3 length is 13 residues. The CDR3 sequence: CASSLTGTDTQYF. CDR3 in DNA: TGTGCCAGCAGCTTGACGGGCACAGATACGCAGTATTTT. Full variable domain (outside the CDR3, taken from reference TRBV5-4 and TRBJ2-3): ETGVTQSPTHLIKTRGQQVTLRCSSQSGHNTVSWYQQALGQGPQFIFQYYREEENGRGNFPPRFSGLQFPNYSSELNVNALELDDSALYLCASSLTGTDTQYFGPGTRLTVL.

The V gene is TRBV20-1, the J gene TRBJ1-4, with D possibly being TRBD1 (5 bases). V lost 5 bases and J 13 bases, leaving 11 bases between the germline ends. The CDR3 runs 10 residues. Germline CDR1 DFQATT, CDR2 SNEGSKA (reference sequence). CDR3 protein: CSARRGVLFF. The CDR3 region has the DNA TGCAGTGCTCGGAGGGGAGTACTGTTTTTT.

The CDR3 DNA reads TGCGCCAGCAGCCAAGATAGGGGTGGGGCCAACGTCCTGACTTTC. Translating gives CASSQDRGGANVLTF. V gene TRBV4-3 combines with J gene TRBJ2-6; TRBD1 is a possible D gene (5 bases). Trimming shortened V by 0 bases and J by 3 bases, and 6 bases separated the two germline ends. There are 15 residues in the CDR3. Germline CDR1 LGHNA, CDR2 YSLEER.

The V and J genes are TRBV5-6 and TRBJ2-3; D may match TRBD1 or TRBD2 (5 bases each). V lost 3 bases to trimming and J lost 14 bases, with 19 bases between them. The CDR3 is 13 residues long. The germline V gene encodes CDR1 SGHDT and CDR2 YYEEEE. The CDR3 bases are TGTGCCAGCAGCTCGGGACGGACCCGAAGTCCGTATTTT. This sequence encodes CASSSGRTRSPYF.

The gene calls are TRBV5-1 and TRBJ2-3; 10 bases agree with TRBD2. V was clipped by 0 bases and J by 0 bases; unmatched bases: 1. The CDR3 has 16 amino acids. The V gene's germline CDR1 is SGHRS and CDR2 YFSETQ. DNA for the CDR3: TGCGCCAGCAGCTTGGGGACTAGCGGAAGCACAGATACGCAGTATTTT. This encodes CASSLGTSGSTDTQYF.

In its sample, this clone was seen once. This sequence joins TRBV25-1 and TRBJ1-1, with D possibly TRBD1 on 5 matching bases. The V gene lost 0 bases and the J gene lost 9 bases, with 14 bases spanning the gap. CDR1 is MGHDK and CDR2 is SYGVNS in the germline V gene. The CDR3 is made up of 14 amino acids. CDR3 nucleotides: TGTGCCAGCAGTGAATATCCCAGGGAAGGGAAAGCTTTCTTT. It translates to CASSEYPREGKAFF.

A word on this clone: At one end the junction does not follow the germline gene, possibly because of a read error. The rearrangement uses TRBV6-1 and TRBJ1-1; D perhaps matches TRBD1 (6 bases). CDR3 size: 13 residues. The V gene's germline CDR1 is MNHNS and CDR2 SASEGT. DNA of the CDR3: TGTGCCAGCAGTGGGACGATTCAGGGGCCGCGTCTCTTT. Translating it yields CASSGTIQGPRLF.

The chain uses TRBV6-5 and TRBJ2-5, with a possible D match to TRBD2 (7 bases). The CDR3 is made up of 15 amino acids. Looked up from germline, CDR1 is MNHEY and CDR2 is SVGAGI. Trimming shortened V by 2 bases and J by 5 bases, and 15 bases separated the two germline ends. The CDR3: CASSYNRGGGETQYF. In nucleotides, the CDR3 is TGTGCCAGCAGTTACAATCGCGGGGGCGGGGAGACCCAGTACTTC.

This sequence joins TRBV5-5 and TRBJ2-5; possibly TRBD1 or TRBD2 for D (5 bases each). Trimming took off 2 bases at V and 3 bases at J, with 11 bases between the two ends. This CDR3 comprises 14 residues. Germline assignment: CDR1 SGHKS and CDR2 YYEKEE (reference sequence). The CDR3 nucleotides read TGTGCCAGCAGCTTTTCAGGGAGAAAAGAGACCCAGTACTTC. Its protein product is CASSFSGRKETQYF.

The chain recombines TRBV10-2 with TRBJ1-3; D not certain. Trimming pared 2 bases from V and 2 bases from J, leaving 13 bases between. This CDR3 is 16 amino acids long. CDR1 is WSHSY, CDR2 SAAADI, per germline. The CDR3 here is CASSETDSFPGNTIYF. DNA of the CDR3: TGCGCCAGCAGTGAGACGGACTCCTTCCCTGGAAACACCATATATTTT.

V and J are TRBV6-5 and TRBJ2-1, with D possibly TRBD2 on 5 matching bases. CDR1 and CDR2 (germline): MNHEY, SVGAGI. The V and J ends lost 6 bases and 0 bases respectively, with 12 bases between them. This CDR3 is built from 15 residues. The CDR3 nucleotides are TGTGCCAGCAGCCCGAGGAGCGGCTCCTACAATGAGCAGTTCTTC. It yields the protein CASSPRSGSYNEQFF.

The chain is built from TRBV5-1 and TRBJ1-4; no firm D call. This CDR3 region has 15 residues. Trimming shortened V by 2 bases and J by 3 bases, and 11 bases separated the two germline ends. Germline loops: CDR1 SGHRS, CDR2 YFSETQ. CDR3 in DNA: TGCGCCAGCAGCTTAGCCCGGAGGGCTAATGAAAAACTGTTTTTT. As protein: CASSLARRANEKLFF.

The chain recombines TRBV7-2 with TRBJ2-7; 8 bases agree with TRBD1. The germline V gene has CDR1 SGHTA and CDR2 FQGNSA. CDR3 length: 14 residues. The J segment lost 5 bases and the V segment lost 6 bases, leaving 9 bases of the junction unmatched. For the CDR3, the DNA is TGTGCCAGCAGGAACCCAGGGGGCTCTAACGAGCAGTACTTC. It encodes CASRNPGGSNEQYF.

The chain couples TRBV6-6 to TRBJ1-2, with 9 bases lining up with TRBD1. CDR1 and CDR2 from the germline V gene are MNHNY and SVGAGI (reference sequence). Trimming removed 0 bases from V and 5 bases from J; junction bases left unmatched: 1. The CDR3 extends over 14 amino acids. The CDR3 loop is CASSYSGQGYGYTF. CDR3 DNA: TGTGCCAGCAGTTACTCAGGACAGGGGTATGGCTACACCTTC.

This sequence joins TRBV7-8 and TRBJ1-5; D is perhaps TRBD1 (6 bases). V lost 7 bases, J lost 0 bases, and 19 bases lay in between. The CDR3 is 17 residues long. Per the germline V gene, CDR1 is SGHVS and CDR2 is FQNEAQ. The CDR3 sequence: CASTGQQGQYSNQPQHF. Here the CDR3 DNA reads TGTGCCAGCACCGGGCAACAGGGTCAATATAGCAATCAGCCCCAGCATTTT.

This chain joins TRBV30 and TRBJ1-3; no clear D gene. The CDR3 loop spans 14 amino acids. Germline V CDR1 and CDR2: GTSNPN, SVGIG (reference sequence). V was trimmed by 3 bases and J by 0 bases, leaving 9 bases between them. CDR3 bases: TGTGCCTGGAGCTTAGGGCACTCTGGAAACACCATATATTTT. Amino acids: CAWSLGHSGNTIYF.

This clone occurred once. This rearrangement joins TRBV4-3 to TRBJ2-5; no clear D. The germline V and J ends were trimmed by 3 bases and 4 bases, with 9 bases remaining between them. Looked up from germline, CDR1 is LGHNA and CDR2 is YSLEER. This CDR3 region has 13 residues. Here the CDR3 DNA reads TGCGCCAGCAGCCATCTGGCCGGAGAGACCCAGTACTTC. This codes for CASSHLAGETQYF.

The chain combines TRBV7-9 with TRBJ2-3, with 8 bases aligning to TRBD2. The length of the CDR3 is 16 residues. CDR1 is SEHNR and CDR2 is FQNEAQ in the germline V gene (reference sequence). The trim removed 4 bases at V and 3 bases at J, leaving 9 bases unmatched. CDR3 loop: CASSSMRGARTDTQYF. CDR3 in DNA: TGTGCCAGCAGCTCCATGCGGGGGGCGAGGACAGATACGCAGTATTTT.

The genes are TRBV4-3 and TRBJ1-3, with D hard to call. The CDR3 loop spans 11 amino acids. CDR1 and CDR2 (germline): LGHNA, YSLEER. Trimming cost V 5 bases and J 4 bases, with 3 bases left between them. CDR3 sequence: CASSSGNTIYF. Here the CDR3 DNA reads TGCGCCAGCAGCTCAGGAAACACCATATATTTT.

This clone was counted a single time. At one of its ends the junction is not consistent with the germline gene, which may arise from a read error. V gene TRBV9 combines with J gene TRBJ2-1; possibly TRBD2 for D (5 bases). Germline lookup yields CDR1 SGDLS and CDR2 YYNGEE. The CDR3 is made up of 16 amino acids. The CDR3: CASSEMRVGPYSEQFF. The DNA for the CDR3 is TGTGCCAGCAGCGAGATGAGGGTAGGTCCCTACAGTGAGCAGTTCTTC.

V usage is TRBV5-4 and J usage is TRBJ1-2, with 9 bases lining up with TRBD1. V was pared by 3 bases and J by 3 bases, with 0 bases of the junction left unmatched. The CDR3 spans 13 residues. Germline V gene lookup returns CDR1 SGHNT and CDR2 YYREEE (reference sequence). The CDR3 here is CASSWDRDYGYTF. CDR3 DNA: TGTGCCAGCAGCTGGGACAGGGACTATGGCTACACCTTC.

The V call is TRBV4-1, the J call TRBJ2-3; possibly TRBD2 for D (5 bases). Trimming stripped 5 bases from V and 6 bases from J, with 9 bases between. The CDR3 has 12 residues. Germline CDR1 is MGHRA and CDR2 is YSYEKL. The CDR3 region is CASSSRGDTQYF. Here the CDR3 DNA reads TGCGCCAGCAGCTCCCGAGGGGATACGCAGTATTTT.